A single sample gave rise to the 21 T cell receptor beta chains below, sequenced in a study of blood T cell repertoires in COVID-19. Only in-frame clones appear in the TCRdb table, and some are missing; sequencing was by immunoSEQ multiplex PCR. The sample holds around 25,000 clones, roughly 79% seen once. Sequencing was done on a sample of peripheral blood. These TCRs come from a man between 65 and 85 years old with acute or convalescent COVID-19.

This chain joins TRBV9 and TRBJ1-1, with 10 bases identical to TRBD1. The CDR3 is 13 amino acids. The germline V gene encodes CDR1 SGDLS and CDR2 YYNGEE. V lost 3 bases, J lost 10 bases, and 6 bases stayed unmatched. The CDR3 DNA sequence: TGTGCCAGCAGCGCCCTTGGGACAGGGGCAGCTTTCTTT. It yields the protein CASSALGTGAAFF.

The chain joins TRBV19 to TRBJ2-4, with a weak D call TRBD2 (6 bases). This CDR3 comprises 15 residues. V lost 1 base to trimming and J lost 8 bases, with 15 bases between them. From germline, CDR1 is LNHDA and CDR2 SQIVND (reference sequence). The CDR3 nucleotides read TGTGCCAGTAGTATAGCCGGGACTCGGATGTACATTCAGTACTTC. Translated, it gives CASSIAGTRMYIQYF.

V and J are TRBV27 and TRBJ1-1, with D perhaps TRBD1 (6 bases). Germline V lookup: CDR1 MNHEY, CDR2 SMNVEV (reference sequence). Trimming removed 5 bases from V and 4 bases from J, with 14 bases in between. The CDR3 loop spans 14 amino acids. CDR3: CASSEYTGLTEAFF. The CDR3 bases are TGTGCCAGCAGTGAATACACAGGGCTCACTGAAGCTTTCTTT.

The chain uses TRBV18 and TRBJ1-5, with no clear D. There are 16 residues in the CDR3. V was trimmed by 3 bases and J by 4 bases, leaving 16 bases between them. Germline CDR1 and CDR2: KGHSH and LQKENI. The CDR3 DNA reads TGTGCCAGCTCACCGCAATACCAGGCCTTGAATCAGCCCCAGCATTTT. This translates into CASSPQYQALNQPQHF.

J is TRBJ1-5 and V is TRBV6-2 or TRBV6-3; 7 bases match TRBD1. V dropped 5 bases and J dropped 0; count of bases not matched to a gene: 4. The CDR3 loop spans 15 amino acids. Germline loops: CDR1 MNHEY, CDR2 SVGEGT. The CDR3 region has the DNA TGTGCCAGCAGTAACAGGGGATATAGCAATCAGCCCCAGCATTTT. As protein: CASSNRGYSNQPQHF.

This clone was recorded once. This chain connects TRBV5-8 to TRBJ2-1, with a weak D call TRBD2 (6 bases). This CDR3 contains 15 residues. The germline V gene encodes CDR1 SGHTS and CDR2 YDEGEE. V shed 2 bases and J shed 7 bases, with 16 bases lying between them. The CDR3 region is CASSFGVAAINEQFF. For the CDR3, the DNA is TGTGCCAGCAGCTTTGGAGTAGCGGCAATTAATGAGCAGTTCTTC. The complete variable domain, with remaining parts taken from reference TRBV5-8 and TRBJ2-1, reads EAGVTQSPTHLIKTRGQQATLRCSPISGHTSVYWYQQALGLGLQFLLWYDEGEERNRGNFPPRFSGRQFPNYSSELNVNALELEDSALYLCASSFGVAAINEQFFGPGTRLTVL.

The chain joins TRBV11-2 to TRBJ2-7; 10 bases are shared with TRBD1. CDR1 is SGHAT and CDR2 is FQNNGV in the germline V gene. J gave up 6 bases and V 5 bases, and 10 bases lay outside the gene matches. This CDR3 is built from 15 residues. The CDR3 DNA reads as TGTGCCAGCAGCCTAACGGGACAGGGGCTCTCCGAGCAGTACTTC. Translation gives CASSLTGQGLSEQYF.

In DNA, the CDR3 is TGTGCCAGCTCACGTGGGGGCTTAGATACGCAGTATTTT. Translated: CASSRGGLDTQYF. This chain joins TRBV18 and TRBJ2-3; weak D call: TRBD1 (6 bases). The CDR3 has 13 amino acids. Germline V gives CDR1 KGHSH, CDR2 LQKENI. V lost 4 bases and J 5 bases, leaving 10 bases between the germline ends.

This clone has only one observation. The rearrangement links TRBV7-6 to TRBJ1-2; tentative D call: TRBD1 (5 bases). Germline CDR1 SGHVS, CDR2 FNYEAQ. The CDR3 totals 13 residues. Trimming took off 3 bases at V and 1 base at J, with 6 bases between the two ends. CDR3 residues: CASSLGGNYGYTF. The CDR3 DNA sequence: TGTGCCAGCAGCTTGGGGGGTAACTATGGCTACACCTTC.

The chain is built from TRBV7-2 and TRBJ1-5; TRBD1 matches 12 bases. Per the germline V gene, CDR1 is SGHTA and CDR2 is FQGNSA. J was trimmed by 2 bases and V by 5 bases; bases with no gene match: 7. The CDR3 is made up of 17 amino acids. Here the CDR3 reads CASSTGTGGWGNQPQHF. The CDR3 bases are TGTGCCAGCAGCACCGGGACAGGGGGCTGGGGCAATCAGCCCCAGCATTTT.

A single count supports this clone. The J gene is TRBJ1-4, the V gene TRBV6-5, with D perhaps matching TRBD1 (5 bases). Germline V gene sequence: CDR1 MNHEY, CDR2 SVGAGI. The CDR3 has 14 amino acids. Trimming took 9 bases from V and 6 from J, leaving 17 bases between them. CDR3 in DNA: TGTGCCAGTTCTCGATCCCCGGGGGATGAAAAACTGTTTTTT. It translates to CASSRSPGDEKLFF.

This rearrangement joins TRBV19 to TRBJ1-2, with TRBD1 as a possible D gene (6 bases). With 7 bases removed from V and 8 bases from J, the gap between germline ends came to 17 bases. The CDR3 totals 13 residues. CDR1 is LNHDA and CDR2 is SQIVND in the germline V gene (reference sequence). In nucleotides, the CDR3 is TGTGCCAGTATCATTTTTCGGGGGGCAGGCTACACCTTC. Translating it yields CASIIFRGAGYTF. Full variable domain (rest looked up from reference TRBV19 and TRBJ1-2): DGGITQSPKYLFRKEGQNVTLSCEQNLNHDAMYWYRQDPGQGLRLIYYSQIVNDFQKGDIAEGYSVSREKKESFPLTVTSAQKNPTAFYLCASIIFRGAGYTFGSGTRLTVV.

The rearrangement joins TRBV6-5 to TRBJ1-1; weak D call: TRBD1 (5 bases). The CDR3 covers 13 residues. V lost 5 bases, J lost 7 bases, and 14 bases lay in between. Per germline, CDR1 MNHEY and CDR2 SVGAGI. CDR3 residues: CASSKRQHIEAFF. The CDR3 DNA sequence: TGTGCCAGCAGTAAAAGACAGCATATTGAAGCTTTCTTT.

This chain connects TRBV5-1 to TRBJ1-2; 10 positions agree with TRBD1. The J segment lost 6 bases and the V segment lost 4 bases, leaving 15 bases of the junction unmatched. Germline CDR1 is SGHRS and CDR2 is YFSETQ. The CDR3 extends over 17 amino acids. CDR3: CASSISGTGALQNGYTF. The DNA of the CDR3 is TGCGCCAGCAGCATCTCCGGGACAGGGGCTCTTCAGAATGGCTACACCTTC.

The chain uses TRBV19 and TRBJ2-2; a possible D gene is TRBD1 (5 bases). Between the trimmed V and J ends, which lost 7 bases and 0 bases, there was a span of 9 bases. This CDR3 comprises 14 residues. Germline V CDR1 and CDR2: LNHDA, SQIVND (reference sequence). The DNA for the CDR3 is TGTGCCAGTAAGGTGGGGCCGAACACCGGGGAGCTGTTTTTT. It codes for CASKVGPNTGELFF.

The V call is TRBV18, the J call TRBJ1-1; 8 bases line up with TRBD1. The germline V gene encodes CDR1 KGHSH and CDR2 LQKENI. This CDR3 is built from 16 residues. Trimming cost V 3 bases and J 0 bases; bases outside gene matches: 6. The chain's CDR3 is CASSPRTGSMNTEAFF. The CDR3 bases are TGTGCCAGCTCACCCCGGACAGGGAGCATGAACACTGAAGCTTTCTTT.

The chain carries TRBV9 and TRBJ2-5; D might be TRBD1 (5 bases). The CDR3 runs to 14 residues. V shed 0 bases and J shed 7 bases, with 13 bases lying between them. Germline values: CDR1 SGDLS, CDR2 YYNGEE. The CDR3 coding sequence is TGTGCCAGCAGCGTAGGGGGCGCCGACGGGACCCAGTACTTC. Its translation is CASSVGGADGTQYF. Full variable domain (missing parts from reference TRBV9 and TRBJ2-5): DSGVTQTPKHLITATGQRVTLRCSPRSGDLSVYWYQQSLDQGLQFLIQYYNGEERAKGNILERFSAQQFPDLHSELNLSSLELGDSALYFCASSVGGADGTQYFGPGTRLLVL.

The gene calls are TRBV15 and TRBJ1-4; D is possibly TRBD1 (5 bases). V lost 0 bases and J lost 3, with 8 bases in between. This CDR3 contains 15 residues. Germline-derived CDR1 and CDR2 are LNHNV and YYDKDF (reference sequence). CDR3 nucleotides: TGTGCCACCAGCAGAGATCAGGGCCCTAATGAAAAACTGTTTTTT. This translates into CATSRDQGPNEKLFF.

The sample holds a few counts of this clone. V and J are TRBV5-1 and TRBJ1-2; TRBD1 might be the D (6 bases). V gave up 0 bases and J gave up 8 bases, with 14 bases separating them. Germline V CDR1 and CDR2: SGHRS, YFSETQ. The CDR3 runs to 14 residues. CDR3 amino acids: CASSLDGGRDGYTF. CDR3 coding DNA: TGCGCCAGCAGCTTGGATGGGGGCCGGGACGGCTACACCTTC.

In DNA form, the CDR3 reads TGTGCCAGCAGACAGGGCGATTCACCCCTCCACTTT. As protein: CASRQGDSPLHF. This chain uses TRBV6-5 with TRBJ1-6; D is possibly TRBD1 (6 bases). Trimming left V 6 bases short and J 8 bases short, with 8 bases between. The CDR3 contains 12 residues. Germline V lookup: CDR1 MNHEY, CDR2 SVGAGI.

The J gene is TRBJ1-1, the V gene TRBV12-3 or TRBV12-4; a weak D match, TRBD1 (5 bases). V lost 4 bases to trimming and J lost 4 bases, with 7 bases between them. The CDR3 is 12 amino acids. CDR3 nucleotide sequence: TGTGCCAGCAGTTGGGGGGGCACTGAAGCTTTCTTT. Protein product: CASSWGGTEAFF.